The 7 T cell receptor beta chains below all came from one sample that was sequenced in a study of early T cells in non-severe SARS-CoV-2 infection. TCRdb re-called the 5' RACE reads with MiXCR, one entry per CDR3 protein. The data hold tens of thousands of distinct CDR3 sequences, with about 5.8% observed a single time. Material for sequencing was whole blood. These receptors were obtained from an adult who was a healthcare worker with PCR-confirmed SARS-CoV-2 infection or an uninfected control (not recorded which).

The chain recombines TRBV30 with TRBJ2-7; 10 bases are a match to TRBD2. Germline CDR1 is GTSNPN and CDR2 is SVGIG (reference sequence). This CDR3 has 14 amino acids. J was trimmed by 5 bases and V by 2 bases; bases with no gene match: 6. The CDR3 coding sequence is TGTGCCTGGAGTCGAGGACTAGCGGTCGACGAGCAGTACTTC. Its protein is CAWSRGLAVDEQYF.

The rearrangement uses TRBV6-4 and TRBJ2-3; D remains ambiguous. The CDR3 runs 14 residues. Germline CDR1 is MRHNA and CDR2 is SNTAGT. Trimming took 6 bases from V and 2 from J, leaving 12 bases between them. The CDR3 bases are TGTGCCAGCAGCGCTTCCGCAATCACAGATACGCAGTATTTT. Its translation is CASSASAITDTQYF.

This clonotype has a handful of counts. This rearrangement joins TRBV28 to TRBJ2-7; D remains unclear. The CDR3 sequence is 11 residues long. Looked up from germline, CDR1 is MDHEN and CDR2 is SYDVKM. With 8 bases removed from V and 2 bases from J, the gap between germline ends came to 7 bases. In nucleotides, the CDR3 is TGTGCCAGCGGGAATGCCTACGAGCAGTACTTC. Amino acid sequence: CASGNAYEQYF.

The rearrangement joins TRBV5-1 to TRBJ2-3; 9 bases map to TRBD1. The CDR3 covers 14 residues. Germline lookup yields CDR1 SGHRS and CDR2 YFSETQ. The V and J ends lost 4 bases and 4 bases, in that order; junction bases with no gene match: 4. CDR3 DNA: TGCGCCAGCAGCCCGGGACAGGGAGCAGATACGCAGTATTTT. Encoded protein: CASSPGQGADTQYF.

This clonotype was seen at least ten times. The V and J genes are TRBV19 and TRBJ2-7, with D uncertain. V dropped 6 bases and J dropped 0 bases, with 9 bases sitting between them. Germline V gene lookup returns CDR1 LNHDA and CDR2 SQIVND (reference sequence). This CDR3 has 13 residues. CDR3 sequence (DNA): TGTGCCAGTAGAGGGCAGGCCTCCTACGAGCAGTACTTC. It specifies CASRGQASYEQYF.

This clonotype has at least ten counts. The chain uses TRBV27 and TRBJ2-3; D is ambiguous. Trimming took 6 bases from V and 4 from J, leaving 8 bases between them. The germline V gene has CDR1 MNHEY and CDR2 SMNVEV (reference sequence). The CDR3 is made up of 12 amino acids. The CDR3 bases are TGTGCCAGCAGCCAAAAGCCAGATACGCAGTATTTT. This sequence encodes CASSQKPDTQYF.

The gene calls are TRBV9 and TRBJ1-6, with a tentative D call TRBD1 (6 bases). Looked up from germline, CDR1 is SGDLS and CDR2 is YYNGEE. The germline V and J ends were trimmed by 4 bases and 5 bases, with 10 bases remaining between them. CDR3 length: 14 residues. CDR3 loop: CASSTTGNNSPLHF. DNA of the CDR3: TGTGCCAGCAGCACGACAGGCAATAATTCACCCCTCCACTTT. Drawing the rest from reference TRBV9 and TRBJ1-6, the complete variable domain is DSGVTQTPKHLITATGQRVTLRCSPRSGDLSVYWYQQSLDQGLQFLIQYYNGEERAKGNILERFSAQQFPDLHSELNLSSLELGDSALYFCASSTTGNNSPLHFGNGTRLTVT.